This TCR beta chain was documented in a study of T-cell reconstitution after alpha-beta-depleted transplantation in children. This CDR3 contains 13 residues. CDR1 is SQVTM, CDR2 ANQGSEA, per germline. Trimming cost V 6 bases and J 7 bases; bases outside gene matches: 11. As regards this clonotype: This may be a read error, as it is one base from a much larger clone.

Unique molecular identifiers were incorporated during preparation of the TCRbeta library. In TCRdb, the PCR reads were re-called with MiXCR into one record per CDR3 protein. The data show some 640,000 distinct CDR3 sequences, approximately 16% seen once. V usage is TRBV29-1 and J usage is TRBJ1-2; 7 nucleotides align to TRBD1. Sequencing was performed on PBMCs from the stem cell graft donor, taken from the stem cell graft. This clonotype was sampled from a human donor who donated a stem cell graft to a child with acute myeloid leukemia. CDR3 in DNA: TGCAGCGTCTTGGGAACGACAGGGAGTGGCTACACCTTC. It codes for CSVLGTTGSGYTF.